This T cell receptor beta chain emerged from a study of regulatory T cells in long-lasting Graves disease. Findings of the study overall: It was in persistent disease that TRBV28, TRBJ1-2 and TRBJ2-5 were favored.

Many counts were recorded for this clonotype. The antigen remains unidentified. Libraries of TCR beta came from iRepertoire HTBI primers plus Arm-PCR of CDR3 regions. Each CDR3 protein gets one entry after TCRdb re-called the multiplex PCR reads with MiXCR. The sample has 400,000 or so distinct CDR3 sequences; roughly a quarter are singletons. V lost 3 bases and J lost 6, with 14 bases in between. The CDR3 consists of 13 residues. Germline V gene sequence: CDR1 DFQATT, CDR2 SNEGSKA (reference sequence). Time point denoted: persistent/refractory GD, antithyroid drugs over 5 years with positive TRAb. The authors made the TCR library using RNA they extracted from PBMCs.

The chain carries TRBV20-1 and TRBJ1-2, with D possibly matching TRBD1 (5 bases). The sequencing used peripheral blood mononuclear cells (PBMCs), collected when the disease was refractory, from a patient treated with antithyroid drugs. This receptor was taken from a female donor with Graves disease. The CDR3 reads CSASWDGADGYTF. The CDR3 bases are TGCAGTGCTAGCTGGGATGGGGCTGATGGCTACACCTTC.